Shown below are 30 T cell receptor beta chains from a single sample sequenced in a study of blood T cell repertoires in COVID-19. Assay used: immunoSEQ multiplex PCR; TCRdb lists only in-frame clones, some missing. The data show under 200,000 clones, with about nine tenths seen just once and 0.45% to 0.65% held by the top ten. The sequencing sample was made of peripheral blood. The origin of the receptors is a man in his forties or fifties with acute or convalescent COVID-19.

The chain joins TRBV11-1 to TRBJ1-1, with D possibly TRBD1 on 6 matching bases. The CDR3 extends over 13 amino acids. Germline loops: CDR1 SGHAT, CDR2 FQDESV (reference sequence). V was clipped by 1 base and J by 8 bases, with 11 bases between them. The CDR3 is CASSLEPTGEAFF. In DNA, the CDR3 is TGTGCCAGCAGCTTAGAACCTACAGGGGAAGCTTTCTTT.

CDR3 sequence reads: CASSLGALAGSYGYTF. The CDR3 bases are TGTGCCAGCAGCTTAGGGGCACTGGCAGGATCATATGGCTACACCTTC. J is TRBJ1-2 and V is TRBV11-1; D gene unclear. The CDR3 length is 16 residues. Germline lookup yields CDR1 SGHAT and CDR2 FQDESV (reference sequence). Trimming shortened V by 1 base and J by 5 bases, and 17 bases separated the two germline ends.

V and J are TRBV29-1 and TRBJ1-4; possibly TRBD1 for D (6 bases). The CDR3 totals 12 residues. Per germline, CDR1 SQVTM and CDR2 ANQGSEA. V gave up 5 bases and J gave up 8 bases, with 12 bases separating them. The chain's CDR3 is CSVMAGEEKLFF. For the CDR3, the DNA is TGCAGCGTTATGGCAGGGGAGGAAAAACTGTTTTTT.

The rearrangement joins TRBV7-8 to TRBJ1-1; 10 nucleotides line up with TRBD1. After removal of 4 bases from V and 3 bases from J, the junction contained 17 bases not matched to a gene. CDR1 SGHVS and CDR2 FQNEAQ come from the germline V gene. The CDR3 has 19 amino acids. CDR3 DNA: TGTGCCAGCAGCTCCTCTACGGGACAGGGGCAAGGTGCTCACACTGAAGCTTTCTTT. Encoded protein: CASSSSTGQGQGAHTEAFF.

The genes are TRBV13 and TRBJ1-2; D gene uncertain. Germline V gene sequence: CDR1 PRHDT, CDR2 FYEKMQ (reference sequence). V dropped 3 bases and J dropped 1 base, with 6 bases sitting between them. The CDR3 is 13 residues long. CDR3 in DNA: TGTGCCAGCAGCTTCCGTTTTAACTATGGCTACACCTTC. As protein: CASSFRFNYGYTF.

The genes are TRBV6-6 and TRBJ2-1, with 9 bases fitting TRBD1. J gave up 3 bases and V 5 bases, and 5 bases lay outside the gene matches. This CDR3 region has 15 residues. Germline CDR1 reads MNHNY; CDR2 reads SVGAGI (reference sequence). CDR3 amino acids: CASSQMTGGYNEQFF. DNA for the CDR3: TGTGCCAGCAGTCAAATGACAGGGGGCTACAATGAGCAGTTCTTC.

The chain has TRBV19 and TRBJ1-5, with D perhaps TRBD1 (5 bases). Germline CDR1 reads LNHDA; CDR2 reads SQIVND (reference sequence). V was clipped by 11 bases and J by 0 bases, with 11 bases between them. This CDR3 spans 13 amino acids. CDR3 region: CAAGLYSNQPQHF. The CDR3 DNA is TGTGCCGCGGGGCTCTATAGCAATCAGCCCCAGCATTTT.

The V and J genes are TRBV2 and TRBJ2-3; 7 bases line up with TRBD2. Germline V CDR1 and CDR2: SNHLY, FYNNEI. CDR3 length: 16 residues. V was clipped by 1 base and J by 3 bases; unmatched bases: 7. The CDR3 loop reads CASSEDVGGVTDTQYF. CDR3 DNA: TGTGCCAGCAGTGAAGATGTGGGAGGGGTTACAGATACGCAGTATTTT.

V and J are TRBV5-1 and TRBJ1-4, with 9 bases lining up with TRBD1. V shed 4 bases and J 4 bases; nucleotides not matched to a gene: 5. Germline-derived CDR1 and CDR2 are SGHRS and YFSETQ. This CDR3 has 15 amino acids. DNA for the CDR3: TGCGCCAGCAGCGTCGGACAGGGGTATAATGAAAAACTGTTTTTT. Encoded protein: CASSVGQGYNEKLFF.

The V call is TRBV30, the J call TRBJ2-2; 8 bases align to TRBD2. V shed 1 base, J shed 5 bases, and the junction held 9 bases outside the gene matches. CDR3 size: 16 residues. Germline assignment: CDR1 GTSNPN and CDR2 SVGIG (reference sequence). The CDR3, as DNA: TGTGCCTGGAGTGATCGGGCCGGGGGGGTAACCGGGGAGCTGTTTTTT. It is translated as CAWSDRAGGVTGELFF.

The chain couples TRBV28 to TRBJ1-6; D remains ambiguous. The CDR3 runs 12 residues. V was cut by 1 base and J by 15 bases, with 10 bases left in between. Germline assignment: CDR1 MDHEN and CDR2 SYDVKM. The CDR3 nucleotides read TGTGCCAGCAGTTTATTTTTCCGGGACCTCCACTTT. It specifies CASSLFFRDLHF.

This clone came up once. The chain employs TRBV7-8 and TRBJ2-7; no definite D call. Germline V gene lookup returns CDR1 SGHVS and CDR2 FQNEAQ. V was cut by 2 bases and J by 3 bases, with 2 bases left in between. The CDR3 has 11 amino acids. The CDR3 loop reads CASSLYYEQYF. The CDR3 DNA sequence: TGTGCCAGCAGCTTATACTACGAGCAGTACTTC.

This chain joins TRBV6-2 or TRBV6-3 and TRBJ2-5, with 11 bases aligning to TRBD2. CDR1 and CDR2 (germline): MNHEY, SVGEGT. The length of the CDR3 is 15 residues. V shed 1 base, J shed 4 bases, and the junction held 2 bases outside the gene matches. In DNA, the CDR3 is TGTGCCAGCAGTTACTTAGCGGGGGGGCTAGAGACCCAGTACTTC. It codes for CASSYLAGGLETQYF.

The chain carries TRBV3-1 (or the pseudogene TRBV3-2) and TRBJ2-2, with TRBD2 matching 8 bases. Germline values: CDR1 LGHDT, CDR2 YNNKEL (reference sequence). Losses at the gene ends were 6 bases for V and 3 bases for J; bases not matched to a gene: 6. The CDR3 is 15 amino acids. The CDR3 region has the DNA TGTGCCAGCAGACCCGGGGGGGCCGACACCGGGGAGCTGTTTTTT. This codes for CASRPGGADTGELFF.

The V gene is TRBV6-2 or TRBV6-3, the J gene TRBJ1-1; D possibly corresponds to TRBD1 (5 bases). This CDR3 region has 13 residues. The ends were cut back, 2 bases at V and 2 bases at J, with 6 bases in the middle. Germline CDR1 reads MNHEY; CDR2 reads SVGEGT. DNA for the CDR3: TGTGCCAGCAGTTACAGGGGTAACACTGAAGCTTTCTTT. Translation: CASSYRGNTEAFF.

This sequence joins TRBV14 and TRBJ1-4; perhaps TRBD1 as D (5 bases). The germline V and J ends were trimmed by 1 base and 4 bases, with 13 bases remaining between them. The germline V gene encodes CDR1 SGHDN and CDR2 FVKESK. The CDR3 is 16 amino acids. CDR3 DNA: TGTGCCAGCAGCCAAGTAGGGGAAGGGCTTAATGAAAAACTGTTTTTT. Amino acids: CASSQVGEGLNEKLFF.

This chain connects TRBV4-2 to TRBJ2-1; D unclear. Trimming shortened V by 2 bases and J by 9 bases, and 8 bases separated the two germline ends. Germline-derived CDR1 and CDR2 are LGHNA and YNFKEQ. CDR3 length: 12 residues. The CDR3 protein is CASSQLGTEQFF. The CDR3 DNA follows: TGTGCCAGCAGCCAACTCGGTACTGAGCAGTTCTTC.

The J gene is TRBJ1-2, the V gene TRBV6-6; D might be TRBD1 (5 bases). This CDR3 contains 14 residues. V lost 5 bases and J lost 2, with 12 bases in between. Germline V gene sequence: CDR1 MNHNY, CDR2 SVGAGI (reference sequence). The CDR3 is CASSTIPGNYGYTF. In DNA form, the CDR3 reads TGTGCCAGCAGTACTATCCCAGGGAACTATGGCTACACCTTC.

The chain uses TRBV7-9 and TRBJ2-1; D is unresolved. The V gene lost 8 bases and the J gene lost 2 bases, with 7 bases spanning the gap. This CDR3 contains 12 residues. Per germline, CDR1 SEHNR and CDR2 FQNEAQ (reference sequence). As DNA, the CDR3 is TGTGCCAGCGCCCTAACCTACAATGAGCAGTTCTTC. It codes for CASALTYNEQFF.

Only one count was recorded for this clone. The CDR3 sequence is CASSYTGLGQPQHF. The CDR3 coding sequence is TGTGCCAGCTCATATACAGGGCTTGGGCAGCCCCAGCATTTT. This sequence joins TRBV18 and TRBJ1-5; D is possibly TRBD1 (6 bases). Germline CDR1 KGHSH, CDR2 LQKENI. Trimming took 5 bases from V and 7 from J, leaving 15 bases between them. CDR3 size: 14 residues.

This clone was observed a few times. J is TRBJ2-2 and V is TRBV4-3, with 8 bases matching TRBD1. V was clipped by 5 bases and J by 6 bases; unmatched bases: 11. The CDR3 extends over 16 amino acids. Germline loops: CDR1 LGHNA, CDR2 YSLEER. The CDR3 DNA reads TGCGCCAGCAGCACTACAGGGGGGAGAGGCGCCGGGGAGCTGTTTTTT. Protein sequence: CASSTTGGRGAGELFF.

The chain carries TRBV6-2 or TRBV6-3 and TRBJ2-3, with 9 bases aligning to TRBD2. The CDR3 runs 16 residues. The V gene end was trimmed by 1 base and the J gene end by 2 bases; junction bases not matched to a gene: 4. Germline-derived CDR1 and CDR2 are MNHEY and SVGEGT. The CDR3 reads CASSYWASGDTDTQYF. The CDR3 DNA is TGTGCCAGCAGTTACTGGGCTAGCGGGGACACAGATACGCAGTATTTT.

This clone showed up just once. J is TRBJ2-5 and V is TRBV5-6, with D possibly being TRBD2 (6 bases). Trimming took off 0 bases at V and 9 bases at J, with 12 bases between the two ends. The CDR3 has 13 residues. Germline lookup yields CDR1 SGHDT and CDR2 YYEEEE. Written as DNA, the CDR3 is TGTGCCAGCAGCTTGGGGGGGGTTCCGTCCCAGTACTTC. Amino acids: CASSLGGVPSQYF.

This clone turned up a few times. The J gene is TRBJ1-1, the V gene TRBV5-1; D perhaps matches TRBD1 (5 bases). Germline assignment: CDR1 SGHRS and CDR2 YFSETQ. V lost 3 bases and J lost 0, with 12 bases in between. The CDR3 is 15 amino acids. CDR3 DNA sequence: TGCGCCAGCAGCTCAACAGGTAACATGAACACTGAAGCTTTCTTT. This codes for CASSSTGNMNTEAFF.

The CDR3 DNA reads TGTGCCAGCAGTCCTAGCCCCAGCGAGTACCACGAGCAGTACGTC. Protein: CASSPSPSEYHEQYV. The rearrangement links TRBV6-5 to TRBJ2-7; possible D gene TRBD2, 5 bases. Germline V gives CDR1 MNHEY, CDR2 SVGAGI. V dropped 5 bases and J dropped 5 bases, with 19 bases sitting between them. The CDR3 totals 15 residues.

The genes are TRBV5-6 and TRBJ1-4; maybe TRBD1 (5 bases). CDR1 SGHDT and CDR2 YYEEEE come from the germline V gene. The CDR3 has 15 residues. V shed 0 bases and J shed 2 bases, with 8 bases lying between them. This CDR3 reads CASSLAGSTNEKLFF. Written as DNA, the CDR3 is TGTGCCAGCAGCTTGGCAGGGTCCACTAATGAAAAACTGTTTTTT.

This clone was recorded once. This chain connects TRBV6-6 to TRBJ1-5; TRBD1 is a possible D gene (6 bases). V was pared by 5 bases and J by 2 bases, with 25 bases between. Germline V gene data show CDR1 as MNHNY and CDR2 as SVGAGI (reference sequence). CDR3 size: 19 residues. The CDR3 coding sequence is TGTGCCAGCAGTCCTAGCTCTCTACAGGGTCGTCTAGGCAATCAGCCCCAGCATTTT. Encoded protein: CASSPSSLQGRLGNQPQHF.

The chain has TRBV7-9 and TRBJ2-2; D is uncertain. The CDR3 is 13 amino acids. Trimming removed 1 base at V and 6 bases at J, with 6 bases between. Germline V gene data show CDR1 as SEHNR and CDR2 as FQNEAQ (reference sequence). CDR3 sequence: CASSLDGSGELFF. CDR3 nucleotides: TGTGCCAGCAGCTTAGATGGCTCCGGGGAGCTGTTTTTT.

V usage is TRBV19 and J usage is TRBJ1-2, with unresolved D. This CDR3 is 11 amino acids long. The germline V gene encodes CDR1 LNHDA and CDR2 SQIVND (reference sequence). V was clipped by 10 bases and J by 7 bases, with 13 bases between them. DNA for the CDR3: TGTGCCACCCGAGCCGGTCTTGGCTACACCTTC. It is translated as CATRAGLGYTF.

The chain is built from TRBV27 and TRBJ1-4, with TRBD1 matching over 8 bases. The germline V gene encodes CDR1 MNHEY and CDR2 SMNVEV (reference sequence). The CDR3 consists of 14 residues. The ends lost 5 bases at V and 8 bases at J; junction bases unmatched: 7. This CDR3 is CASSQRTGSEKLFF. In DNA form, the CDR3 reads TGTGCCAGCAGTCAGCGGACAGGGTCGGAAAAACTGTTTTTT.